A single sample gave rise to the 16 T cell receptor beta chains below, sequenced in a study of blood T cells in healthy people across ages. With a J-beta primer mix and a sample-barcoded 5' primer, a second PCR ran about 7 to 11 cycles. TCRdb independently ran MiXCR on the 5' RACE reads; one entry per CDR3 protein. The sample lists 1,500,000 or so distinct CDR3 sequences, roughly 43% occurring once. The sample consisted of blood. Receptors originate from a woman younger than 30 in good health.

The genes are TRBV6-2 or TRBV6-3 and TRBJ2-3; D is unresolved. Germline loops: CDR1 MNHEY, CDR2 SVGEGT. V lost 3 bases and J lost 5, with 6 bases in between. CDR3 length equals 12 residues. CDR3 in DNA: TGTGCCAGCAGTTATCAGGAAGATACGCAGTATTTT. Translating it yields CASSYQEDTQYF.

The V call is TRBV4-2, the J call TRBJ2-5, with D maybe TRBD2 (6 bases). The germline V gene encodes CDR1 LGHNA and CDR2 YNFKEQ. The CDR3 runs to 12 residues. V dropped 0 bases and J dropped 10 bases, with 9 bases sitting between them. In DNA form, the CDR3 reads TGTGCCAGCAGCCAAGAAGCGGGTGGCCAGTACTTC. This encodes CASSQEAGGQYF.

V usage is TRBV24-1 and J usage is TRBJ2-7; TRBD1 is a possible D gene (6 bases). This CDR3 comprises 13 residues. Deletions cut 7 bases from V and 0 bases from J, with 9 bases between. Germline CDR1 reads KGHDR; CDR2 reads SFDVKD. CDR3 sequence: CATSPDSSYEQYF. The CDR3 nucleotides read TGTGCCACCAGCCCGGACAGCTCCTACGAGCAGTACTTC.

The chain combines TRBV11-2 with TRBJ1-1; TRBD1 matches at 8 bases. The V gene end was trimmed by 4 bases and the J gene end by 7 bases; junction bases not matched to a gene: 5. The CDR3 covers 13 residues. Germline assignment: CDR1 SGHAT and CDR2 FQNNGV. The CDR3 here is CASSSTRGREAFF. The CDR3 DNA reads as TGTGCCAGCAGCTCAACCAGGGGGCGTGAAGCTTTCTTT.

The chain uses TRBV21-1 and TRBJ2-7; the D call TRBD2 from the table was never checked on the DNA. TRBV21-1 is a pseudogene locus. The CDR3 covers 16 residues. The CDR3 DNA reads TGTGCCAGCAGCAAAGGAGCCCCCCCGTTGGCCTACGAGCAGTACTTC. Amino acids: CASSKGAPPLAYEQYF.

V is TRBV5-1 and J is TRBJ2-3; no clear D gene. V lost 0 bases and J 4 bases, leaving 12 bases between the germline ends. CDR3 length: 15 amino acids. Germline loops: CDR1 SGHRS, CDR2 YFSETQ. CDR3 sequence (DNA): TGCGCCAGCAGCTTGGTGGCGAGCGAATCAGATACGCAGTATTTT. Amino acids: CASSLVASESDTQYF.

This clonotype was seen more than once but under ten times. The rearrangement links TRBV11-2 to TRBJ2-7; D is perhaps TRBD2 (5 bases). The CDR3 contains 14 residues. V shed 0 bases and J shed 1 base, with 7 bases lying between them. Germline CDR1 reads SGHAT; CDR2 reads FQNNGV. Written as DNA, the CDR3 is TGTGCCAGCAGCTTAGATTGGAGGTCCTACGAGCAGTACTTC. Translation gives CASSLDWRSYEQYF.

The J gene is TRBJ2-7, the V gene TRBV7-6, with TRBD1 matching 10 bases. CDR1 is SGHVS, CDR2 FNYEAQ, per germline. J was trimmed by 5 bases and V by 2 bases; bases with no gene match: 9. The CDR3 is made up of 16 amino acids. The CDR3 DNA reads as TGTGCCAGCAGCTTAACTCCCGGGACAGGGGAACACGAGCAGTACTTC. This encodes CASSLTPGTGEHEQYF.

The chain links TRBV6-5 to TRBJ1-6; tentative D call: TRBD1 (5 bases). Trimming cost V 3 bases and J 7 bases, with 10 bases left between them. Germline V gene sequence: CDR1 MNHEY, CDR2 SVGAGI. The CDR3 has 14 amino acids. This CDR3 is CASSYQGRNSPLHF. The CDR3 DNA reads TGTGCCAGCAGTTATCAGGGCAGGAATTCACCCCTCCACTTT.

This clonotype has more than one count but fewer than ten. CDR3 nucleotides: TGTGCCAGCAGCTTTATGGGTGGATGGGCTTTCTTT. Its protein is CASSFMGGWAFF. This chain connects TRBV13 to TRBJ1-1; D unclear. Trimming cost V 3 bases and J 11 bases, with 13 bases left between them. The germline V gene encodes CDR1 PRHDT and CDR2 FYEKMQ (reference sequence). The CDR3 consists of 12 residues.

This clonotype was counted only a few times. J is TRBJ1-2 and V is TRBV6-6; no reliable D call. The V end was cut by 2 bases, the J end by 0 bases, with 7 bases between. This CDR3 is 14 amino acids long. CDR1 and CDR2 (germline): MNHNY, SVGAGI (reference sequence). The CDR3 spells CASSYRVANYGYTF. Written as DNA, the CDR3 is TGTGCCAGCAGTTACAGGGTTGCTAACTATGGCTACACCTTC.

The chain recombines TRBV27 with TRBJ1-4; 7 positions match TRBD1. The CDR3 runs 14 residues. The V gene end was trimmed by 6 bases and the J gene end by 7 bases; junction bases not matched to a gene: 8. The V gene's germline CDR1 is MNHEY and CDR2 SMNVEV (reference sequence). The CDR3 coding sequence is TGTGCCAGCAGAAGGGGGCGTTTGAGTGAAAAACTGTTTTTT. Protein product: CASRRGRLSEKLFF.

This clonotype was recorded a few times. V is TRBV7-2 and J is TRBJ2-5; TRBD2 agrees at 7 bases. Germline values: CDR1 SGHTA, CDR2 FQGNSA. V lost 1 base and J lost 2; bases outside the gene matches: 7. This CDR3 is built from 16 residues. CDR3 residues: CASSLEAGVGQETQYF. The CDR3 bases are TGTGCCAGCAGCTTAGAGGCGGGAGTCGGGCAAGAGACCCAGTACTTC.

This chain uses TRBV18 with TRBJ2-7; 9 nucleotides align to TRBD2. The J segment lost 12 bases and the V segment lost 2 bases, leaving 20 bases of the junction unmatched. The CDR3 totals 17 residues. Germline CDR1 is KGHSH and CDR2 is LQKENI. CDR3 region: CASSPIPLTSGRSRGYF. Here the CDR3 DNA reads TGTGCCAGCTCACCAATCCCCTTGACTAGCGGCCGATCTCGCGGGTACTTC.

The rearrangement links TRBV7-8 to TRBJ2-3; a possible D gene is TRBD1 (5 bases). Germline CDR1 and CDR2: SGHVS and FQNEAQ. V shed 3 bases and J shed 9 bases, with 16 bases lying between them. CDR3 size: 14 residues. CDR3 sequence reads: CASSFRSAQDTQYF. In DNA form, the CDR3 reads TGTGCCAGCAGCTTCAGAAGCGCACAGGACACGCAGTATTTT.

This clonotype came up many times. The gene calls are TRBV4-3 and TRBJ2-7, with D tentatively TRBD2 (5 bases). In germline, CDR1 is LGHNA, CDR2 YSLEER. This CDR3 has 14 residues. The V end lost 1 base, the J end lost 0 bases, and 7 bases lay between the germline ends. CDR3 DNA: TGCGCCAGCAGCCAAGCCGCGGGCTCCTACGAGCAGTACTTC. Amino acid sequence: CASSQAAGSYEQYF.